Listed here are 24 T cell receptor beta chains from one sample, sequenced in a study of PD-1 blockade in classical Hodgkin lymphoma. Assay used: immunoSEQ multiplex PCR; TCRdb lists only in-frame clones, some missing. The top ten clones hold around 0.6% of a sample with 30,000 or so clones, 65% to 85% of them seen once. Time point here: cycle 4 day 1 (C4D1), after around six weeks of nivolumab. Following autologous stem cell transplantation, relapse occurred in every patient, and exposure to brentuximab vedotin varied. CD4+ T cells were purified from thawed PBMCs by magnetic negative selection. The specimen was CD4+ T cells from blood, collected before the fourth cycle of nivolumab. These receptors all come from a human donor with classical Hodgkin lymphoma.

The CDR3 nucleotides are TGTGCCAGCAGTGAGGTTCACTACGAGCAGTACTTC. Amino acid sequence: CASSEVHYEQYF. V usage is TRBV2 and J usage is TRBJ2-7; no reliable D call. V lost 3 bases and J 3 bases, leaving 6 bases between the germline ends. The CDR3 has 12 amino acids. Germline values: CDR1 SNHLY, CDR2 FYNNEI.

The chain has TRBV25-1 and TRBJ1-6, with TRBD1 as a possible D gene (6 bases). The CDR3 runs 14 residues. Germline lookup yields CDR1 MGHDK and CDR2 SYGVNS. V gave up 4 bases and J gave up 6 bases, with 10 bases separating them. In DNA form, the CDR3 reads TGTGCCAGCAGTGTGGTAGGGGGTAATTCACCCCTCCACTTT. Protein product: CASSVVGGNSPLHF. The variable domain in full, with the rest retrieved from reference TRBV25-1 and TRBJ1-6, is EADIYQTPRYLVIGTGKKITLECSQTMGHDKMYWYQQDPGMELHLIHYSYGVNSTEKGDLSSESTVSRIRTEHFPLTLESARPSHTSQYLCASSVVGGNSPLHFGNGTRLTVT.

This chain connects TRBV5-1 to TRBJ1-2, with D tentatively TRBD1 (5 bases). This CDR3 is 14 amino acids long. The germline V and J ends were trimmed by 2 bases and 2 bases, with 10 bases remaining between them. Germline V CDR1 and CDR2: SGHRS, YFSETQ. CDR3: CASSFEGPNYGYTF. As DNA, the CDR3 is TGCGCCAGCAGCTTTGAGGGACCCAACTATGGCTACACCTTC.

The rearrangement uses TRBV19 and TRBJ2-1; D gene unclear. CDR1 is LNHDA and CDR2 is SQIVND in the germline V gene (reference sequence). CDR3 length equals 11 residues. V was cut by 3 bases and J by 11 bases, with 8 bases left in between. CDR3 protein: CASSISSKQFF. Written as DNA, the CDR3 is TGTGCCAGTAGTATTTCCTCAAAGCAGTTCTTC.

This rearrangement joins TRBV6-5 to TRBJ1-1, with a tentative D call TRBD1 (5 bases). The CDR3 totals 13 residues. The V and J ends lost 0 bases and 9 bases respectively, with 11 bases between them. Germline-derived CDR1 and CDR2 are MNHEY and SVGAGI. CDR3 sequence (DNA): TGTGCCAGCAGTTACTCGGAGACAGAAAAAGCTTTCTTT. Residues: CASSYSETEKAFF.

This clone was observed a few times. The CDR3 protein is CASSLGGSSAYGYTF. CDR3 bases: TGCGCCAGCAGCTTGGGGGGCAGCTCTGCCTATGGCTACACCTTC. The chain joins TRBV5-1 to TRBJ1-2, with D maybe TRBD1 (5 bases). CDR1 SGHRS and CDR2 YFSETQ come from the germline V gene. The CDR3 spans 15 residues. V was pared by 0 bases and J by 4 bases, with 13 bases between.

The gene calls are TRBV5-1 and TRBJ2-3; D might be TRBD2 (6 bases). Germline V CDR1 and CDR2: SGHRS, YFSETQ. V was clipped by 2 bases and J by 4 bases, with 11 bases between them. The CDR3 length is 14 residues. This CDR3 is CASSFRSGADTQYF. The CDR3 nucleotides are TGCGCCAGCAGCTTCAGATCGGGGGCAGATACGCAGTATTTT.

CDR3 coding DNA: TGTGCCAGCAGTAGGGACAGCAATCTCTATGGCTACACCTTC. This encodes CASSRDSNLYGYTF. This chain connects TRBV27 to TRBJ1-2; 7 bases map to TRBD1. The V segment lost 5 bases and the J segment 4 bases; nucleotides outside the gene matches: 7. There are 14 residues in the CDR3. CDR1 is MNHEY, CDR2 SMNVEV, per germline (reference sequence).

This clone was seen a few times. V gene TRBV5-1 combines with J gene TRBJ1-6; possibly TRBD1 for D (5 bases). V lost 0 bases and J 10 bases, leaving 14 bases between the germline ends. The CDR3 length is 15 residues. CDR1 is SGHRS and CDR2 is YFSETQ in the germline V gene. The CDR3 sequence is CASSLASGVGSPLHF. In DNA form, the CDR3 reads TGCGCCAGCAGCTTGGCCTCGGGGGTCGGGTCACCCCTCCACTTT.

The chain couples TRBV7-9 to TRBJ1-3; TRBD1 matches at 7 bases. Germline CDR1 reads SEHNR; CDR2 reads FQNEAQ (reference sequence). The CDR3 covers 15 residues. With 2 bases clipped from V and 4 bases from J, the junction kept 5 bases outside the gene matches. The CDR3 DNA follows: TGTGCCAGCAGCTTATCGGGGACAGAAGGAAACACCATATATTTT. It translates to CASSLSGTEGNTIYF.

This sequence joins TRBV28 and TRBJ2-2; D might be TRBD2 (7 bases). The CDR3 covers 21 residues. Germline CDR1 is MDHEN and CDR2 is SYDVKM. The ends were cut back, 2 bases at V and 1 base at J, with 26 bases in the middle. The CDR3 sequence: CASSLVLWGGPRRENTGELFF. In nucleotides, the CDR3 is TGTGCCAGCAGTTTAGTTTTGTGGGGGGGGCCCCGTCGAGAGAACACCGGGGAGCTGTTTTTT.

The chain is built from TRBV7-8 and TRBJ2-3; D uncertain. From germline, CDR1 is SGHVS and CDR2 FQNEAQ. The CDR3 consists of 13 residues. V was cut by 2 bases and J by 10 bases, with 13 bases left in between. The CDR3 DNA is TGTGCCAGCAGCTTAACGGGCAGCTCAGCGCAGTATTTT. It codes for CASSLTGSSAQYF.

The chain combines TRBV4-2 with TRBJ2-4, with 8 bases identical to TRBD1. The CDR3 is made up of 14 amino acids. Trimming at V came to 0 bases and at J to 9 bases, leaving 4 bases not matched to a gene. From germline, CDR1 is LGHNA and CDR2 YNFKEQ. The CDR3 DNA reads TGTGCCAGCAGCCAAGACCGGACAGGGACCATTCAGTACTTC. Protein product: CASSQDRTGTIQYF.

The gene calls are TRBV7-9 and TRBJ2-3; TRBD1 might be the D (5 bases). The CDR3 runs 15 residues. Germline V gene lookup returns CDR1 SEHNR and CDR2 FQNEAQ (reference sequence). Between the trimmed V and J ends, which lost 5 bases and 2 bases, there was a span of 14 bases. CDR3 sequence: CASSTRQRLTDTQYF. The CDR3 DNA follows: TGTGCCAGCAGCACCCGACAGAGACTCACAGATACGCAGTATTTT.

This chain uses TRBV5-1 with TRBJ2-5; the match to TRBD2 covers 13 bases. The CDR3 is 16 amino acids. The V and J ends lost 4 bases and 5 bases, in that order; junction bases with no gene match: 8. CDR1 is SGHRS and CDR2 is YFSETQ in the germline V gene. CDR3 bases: TGCGCCAGCAGCCCAAGGACTAGCGGGGGTGGGGAGACCCAGTACTTC. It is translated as CASSPRTSGGGETQYF.

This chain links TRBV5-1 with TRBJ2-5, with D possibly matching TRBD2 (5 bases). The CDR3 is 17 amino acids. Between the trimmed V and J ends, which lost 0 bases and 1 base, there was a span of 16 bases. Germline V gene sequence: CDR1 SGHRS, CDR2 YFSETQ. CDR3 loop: CASSLEVARAGQETQYF. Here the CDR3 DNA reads TGCGCCAGCAGCTTGGAAGTCGCGAGGGCGGGCCAAGAGACCCAGTACTTC. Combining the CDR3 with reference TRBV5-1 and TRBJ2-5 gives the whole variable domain KAGVTQTPRYLIKTRGQQVTLSCSPISGHRSVSWYQQTPGQGLQFLFEYFSETQRNKGNFPGRFSGRQFSNSRSEMNVSTLELGDSALYLCASSLEVARAGQETQYFGPGTRLLVL.

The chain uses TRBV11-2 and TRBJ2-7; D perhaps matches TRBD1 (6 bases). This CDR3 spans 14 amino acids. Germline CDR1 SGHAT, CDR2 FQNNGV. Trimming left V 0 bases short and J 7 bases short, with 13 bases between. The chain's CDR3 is CASSLESSRGEQYF. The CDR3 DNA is TGTGCCAGCAGCTTAGAATCCTCTAGGGGGGAGCAGTACTTC.

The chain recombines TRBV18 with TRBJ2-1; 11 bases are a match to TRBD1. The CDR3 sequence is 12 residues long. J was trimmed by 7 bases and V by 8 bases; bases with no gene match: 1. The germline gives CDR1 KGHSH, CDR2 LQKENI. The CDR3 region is CASGQGANEQFF. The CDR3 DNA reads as TGTGCCAGCGGACAGGGGGCGAATGAGCAGTTCTTC.

CDR3: CAWTGKGARFTGELFF. CDR3 DNA: TGTGCCTGGACCGGAAAAGGGGCGCGTTTCACCGGGGAGCTGTTTTTT. The rearrangement links TRBV30 to TRBJ2-2; D possibly corresponds to TRBD1 (5 bases). This CDR3 is 16 amino acids long. From germline, CDR1 is GTSNPN and CDR2 SVGIG (reference sequence). V was trimmed by 4 bases and J by 4 bases, leaving 19 bases between them.

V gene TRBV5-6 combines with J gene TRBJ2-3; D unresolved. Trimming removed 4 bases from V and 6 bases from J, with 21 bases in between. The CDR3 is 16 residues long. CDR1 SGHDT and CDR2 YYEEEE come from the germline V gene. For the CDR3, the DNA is TGTGCCAGCAGCCCTTCGTGGGGATACATGGGGGATACGCAGTATTTT. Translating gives CASSPSWGYMGDTQYF.

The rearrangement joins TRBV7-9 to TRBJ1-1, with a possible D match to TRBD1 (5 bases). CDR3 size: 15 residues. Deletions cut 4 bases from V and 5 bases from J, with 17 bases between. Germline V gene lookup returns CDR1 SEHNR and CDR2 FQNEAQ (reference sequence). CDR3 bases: TGTGCCAGCAGCTCGAAGGGGAGTGTTGGGACTGAAGCTTTCTTT. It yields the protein CASSSKGSVGTEAFF.

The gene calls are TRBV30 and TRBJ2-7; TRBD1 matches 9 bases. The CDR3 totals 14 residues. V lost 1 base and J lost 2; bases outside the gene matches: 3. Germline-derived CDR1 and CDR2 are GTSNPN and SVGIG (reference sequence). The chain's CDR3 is CAWSGGTGTYEQYF. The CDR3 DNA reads TGTGCCTGGAGTGGTGGGACAGGGACCTACGAGCAGTACTTC.

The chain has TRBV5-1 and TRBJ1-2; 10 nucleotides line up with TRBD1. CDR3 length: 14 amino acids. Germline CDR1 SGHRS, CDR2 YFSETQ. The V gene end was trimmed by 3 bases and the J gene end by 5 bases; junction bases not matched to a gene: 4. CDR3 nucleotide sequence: TGCGCCAGCAGCTCGGACAGGGGGGATTATGGCTACACCTTC. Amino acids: CASSSDRGDYGYTF.

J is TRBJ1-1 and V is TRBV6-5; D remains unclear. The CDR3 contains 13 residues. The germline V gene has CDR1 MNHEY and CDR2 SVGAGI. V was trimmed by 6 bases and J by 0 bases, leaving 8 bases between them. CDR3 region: CASRQRVNTEAFF. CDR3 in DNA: TGTGCCAGCAGGCAAAGGGTGAACACTGAAGCTTTCTTT.